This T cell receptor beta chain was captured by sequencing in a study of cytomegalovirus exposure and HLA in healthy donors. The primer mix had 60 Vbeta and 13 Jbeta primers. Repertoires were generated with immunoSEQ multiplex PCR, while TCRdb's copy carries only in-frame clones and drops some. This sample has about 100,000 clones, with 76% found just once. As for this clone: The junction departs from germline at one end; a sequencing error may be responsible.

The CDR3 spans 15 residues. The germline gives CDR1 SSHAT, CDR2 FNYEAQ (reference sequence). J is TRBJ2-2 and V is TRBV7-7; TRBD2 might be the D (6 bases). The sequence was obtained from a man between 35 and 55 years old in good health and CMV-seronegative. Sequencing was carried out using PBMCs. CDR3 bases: TGTGCTAGCAGCCCCACGGGAGCGGGCGGCGGGGAGCTGTTTTTT. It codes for CASSPTGAGGGELFF.